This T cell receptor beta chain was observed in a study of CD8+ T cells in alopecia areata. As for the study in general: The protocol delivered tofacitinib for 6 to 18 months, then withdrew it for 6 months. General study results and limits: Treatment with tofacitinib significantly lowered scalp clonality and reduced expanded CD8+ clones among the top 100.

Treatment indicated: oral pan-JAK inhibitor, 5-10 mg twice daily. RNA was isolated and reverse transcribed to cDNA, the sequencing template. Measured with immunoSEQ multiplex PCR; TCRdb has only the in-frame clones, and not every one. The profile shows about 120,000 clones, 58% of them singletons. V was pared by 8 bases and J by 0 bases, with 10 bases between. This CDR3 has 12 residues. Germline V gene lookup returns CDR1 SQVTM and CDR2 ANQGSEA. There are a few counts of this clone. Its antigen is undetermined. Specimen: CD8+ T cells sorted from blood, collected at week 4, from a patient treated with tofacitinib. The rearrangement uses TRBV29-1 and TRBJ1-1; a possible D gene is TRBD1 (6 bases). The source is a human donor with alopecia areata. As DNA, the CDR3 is TGCAGCATACAGGGCTTGAACACTGAAGCTTTCTTT. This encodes CSIQGLNTEAFF.